The 26 T cell receptor beta chains given below trace back to one sample, sequenced in a study of blood T cell repertoires in COVID-19. This table comes from immunoSEQ multiplex PCR, and its TCRdb copy is limited to in-frame clones, with some not included. Found here are approximately 15,000 clones, roughly 82% of them singletons; the top ten hold approximately 25%. The sample taken for sequencing was peripheral blood. The receptors derive from a woman in her seventies with active COVID-19.

The V gene is TRBV28, the J gene TRBJ1-2, with TRBD1 matching over 9 bases. The junction had 3 bases not matched to a gene; V was cut back by 5 bases and J by 8 bases. There are 12 residues in the CDR3. Germline lookup yields CDR1 MDHEN and CDR2 SYDVKM. The CDR3 reads CASSGQGLGYTF. CDR3 coding DNA: TGTGCCAGCAGTGGACAGGGGCTCGGCTACACCTTC.

The rearrangement links TRBV12-5 to TRBJ2-3; TRBD2 aligns across 10 bases. With 4 bases clipped from V and 7 bases from J, the junction kept 11 bases outside the gene matches. The CDR3 covers 16 residues. Germline V gives CDR1 LGHNT, CDR2 FRNRAP. CDR3 in DNA: TGTGCTAGTGGTTCGGAGCGGGAGGGCCGGGGATATACGCAGTATTTT. It is translated as CASGSEREGRGYTQYF.

V gene TRBV4-3 combines with J gene TRBJ2-1; the match to TRBD1 covers 7 bases. V dropped 1 base and J dropped 8; count of bases not matched to a gene: 11. The CDR3 contains 16 residues. Germline CDR1 LGHNA, CDR2 YSLEER. The CDR3 loop is CASSQGSTGIRDEQFF. The CDR3 nucleotides read TGCGCCAGCAGCCAAGGCTCGACAGGGATTAGGGATGAGCAGTTCTTC.

The chain carries TRBV7-3 and TRBJ2-3; no clear D gene. Germline V CDR1 and CDR2: SGHTA, FQGTGA. Trimming took 5 bases from V and 0 from J, leaving 9 bases between them. This CDR3 is built from 14 residues. This CDR3 reads CASSQDKSTDTQYF. The CDR3 DNA sequence: TGTGCCAGCAGCCAAGACAAGAGCACAGATACGCAGTATTTT.

The V gene is TRBV5-1, the J gene TRBJ2-7; D might be TRBD2 (5 bases). Germline V lookup: CDR1 SGHRS, CDR2 YFSETQ. Between the trimmed V and J ends, which lost 4 bases and 5 bases, there was a span of 13 bases. The CDR3 contains 13 residues. CDR3 in amino acids: CASSAGEGNEQYF. Written as DNA, the CDR3 is TGCGCCAGCAGCGCCGGCGAGGGAAACGAGCAGTACTTC.

The rearrangement uses TRBV7-2 and TRBJ2-7; the match to TRBD2 covers 12 bases. The ends lost 1 base at V and 2 bases at J; junction bases unmatched: 3. Looked up from germline, CDR1 is SGHTA and CDR2 is FQGNSA. The CDR3 runs 16 residues. The DNA for the CDR3 is TGTGCCAGCAGCTTAGGACTAGCGGGAGTCCCCTACGAGCAGTACTTC. It yields the protein CASSLGLAGVPYEQYF.

The chain recombines TRBV25-1 with TRBJ1-3; no clear D gene. Germline CDR1 reads MGHDK; CDR2 reads SYGVNS. CDR3 length: 14 amino acids. Trimming took 3 bases from V and 5 from J, leaving 11 bases between them. The CDR3 loop is CASSDTDERNTIYF. The DNA of the CDR3 is TGTGCCAGCAGTGACACAGACGAGAGAAACACCATATATTTT.

The chain couples TRBV18 to TRBJ2-7; 7 bases are a match to TRBD1. This CDR3 has 15 residues. Germline CDR1 KGHSH, CDR2 LQKENI. The V segment lost 1 base and the J segment 0 bases; nucleotides outside the gene matches: 3. CDR3 nucleotide sequence: TGTGCCAGCTCACCACGTACAGGGGTCTCCTACGAGCAGTACTTC. This encodes CASSPRTGVSYEQYF.

The chain uses TRBV18 and TRBJ2-3; 7 nucleotides match TRBD2. The length of the CDR3 is 13 residues. V was pared by 0 bases and J by 10 bases, with 4 bases of the junction left unmatched. Per germline, CDR1 KGHSH and CDR2 LQKENI. The CDR3 here is CASSPPTSDAQYF. Here the CDR3 DNA reads TGTGCCAGCTCACCACCAACTAGCGACGCGCAGTATTTT.

This chain uses TRBV19 with TRBJ2-2; 7 bases agree with TRBD1. The CDR3 covers 14 residues. Looked up from germline, CDR1 is LNHDA and CDR2 is SQIVND (reference sequence). V lost 7 bases to trimming and J lost 4 bases; unmatched junction nucleotides: 6. The CDR3 sequence is CASNDRAGTGELFF. CDR3 nucleotide sequence: TGTGCCAGTAACGACAGGGCGGGCACCGGGGAGCTGTTTTTT.

The V and J genes are TRBV6-5 and TRBJ1-1; D is perhaps TRBD1 (6 bases). Trimming cost V 4 bases and J 3 bases, with 12 bases left between them. There are 14 residues in the CDR3. The germline gives CDR1 MNHEY, CDR2 SVGAGI. CDR3: CASSLQGEYTEAFF. CDR3 coding DNA: TGTGCCAGCAGTTTACAGGGCGAGTACACTGAAGCTTTCTTT.

The genes are TRBV7-2 and TRBJ2-7, with D uncertain. CDR3 size: 12 residues. In germline, CDR1 is SGHTA, CDR2 FQGNSA. Trimming shortened V by 5 bases and J by 4 bases, and 9 bases separated the two germline ends. The CDR3 DNA reads as TGTGCCAGCAGCCCAGGAACATACGAGCAGTACTTC. Amino acid sequence: CASSPGTYEQYF.

The rearrangement uses TRBV5-6 and TRBJ2-7; D is perhaps TRBD1 (6 bases). The CDR3 runs 17 residues. The V gene's germline CDR1 is SGHDT and CDR2 YYEEEE. Trimming removed 4 bases at V and 4 bases at J, with 24 bases between. This chain's CDR3 is CASSLRTVQGPPYEQYF. The CDR3, as DNA: TGTGCCAGCAGCCTAAGAACGGTACAGGGTCCTCCTTACGAGCAGTACTTC.

The chain uses TRBV21-1 and TRBJ2-5; TRBD2 is taken as the D call from the table, unchecked against the DNA. TRBV21-1 represents a pseudogene. The CDR3 loop spans 16 amino acids. CDR3 coding DNA: TGTGCCAGCAGTGGGGGACTAGCGGGATCCCAAGAGACCCAGTACTTC. This codes for CASSGGLAGSQETQYF.

This chain joins TRBV5-1 and TRBJ2-1, with 8 bases identical to TRBD2. The CDR3 has 15 amino acids. Unmatched junction bases numbered 16, after V lost 4 bases and J lost 13 bases. Germline loops: CDR1 SGHRS, CDR2 YFSETQ. CDR3 nucleotides: TGCGCCAGCAGCGAGGGTGGCGGGGGGACGTTTTTCCAGTTCTTC. This codes for CASSEGGGGTFFQFF. Looking up the rest from reference TRBV5-1 and TRBJ2-1 gives the full variable domain: KAGVTQTPRYLIKTRGQQVTLSCSPISGHRSVSWYQQTPGQGLQFLFEYFSETQRNKGNFPGRFSGRQFSNSRSEMNVSTLELGDSALYLCASSEGGGGTFFQFFGPGTRLTVL.

The chain uses TRBV28 and TRBJ1-3; unclear D gene. The germline V gene has CDR1 MDHEN and CDR2 SYDVKM. V was pared by 6 bases and J by 0 bases, with 9 bases between. The CDR3 runs to 14 residues. The CDR3 DNA reads as TGTGCCAGCAGCCGGACTTCCTCTGGAAACACCATATATTTT. Translation: CASSRTSSGNTIYF.

The V gene is TRBV6-5, the J gene TRBJ2-3; perhaps TRBD1 as D (7 bases). Trimming took off 8 bases at V and 5 bases at J, with 14 bases between the two ends. CDR3 length: 13 amino acids. Germline lookup yields CDR1 MNHEY and CDR2 SVGAGI. CDR3 bases: TGTGCCAGCCTCTGGCAGGGGGGAGATACGCAGTATTTT. Its translation: CASLWQGGDTQYF.

V gene TRBV19 combines with J gene TRBJ2-4, with TRBD1 matching over 7 bases. With 5 bases clipped from V and 2 bases from J, the junction kept 12 bases outside the gene matches. Germline assignment: CDR1 LNHDA and CDR2 SQIVND (reference sequence). There are 17 residues in the CDR3. CDR3 loop: CASSHRQGEATKNIQYF. The CDR3 nucleotides read TGTGCCAGTAGTCACAGACAGGGTGAGGCAACCAAAAACATTCAGTACTTC.

The gene calls are TRBV7-3 and TRBJ2-1, with 12 bases matching TRBD2. CDR1 is SGHTA and CDR2 is FQGTGA in the germline V gene. This CDR3 has 15 residues. Germline trimming cut 4 bases from V and 4 bases from J; bases unmatched to any gene: 2. This chain's CDR3 is CASSSGLAGYNEQFF. The DNA for the CDR3 is TGTGCCAGCAGCTCCGGACTAGCGGGATACAATGAGCAGTTCTTC. The full variable domain, in which reference TRBV7-3 and TRBJ2-1 provide the parts outside the CDR3, is GAGVSQTPSNKVTEKGKYVELRCDPISGHTALYWYRQSLGQGPEFLIYFQGTGAADDSGLPNDRFFAVRPEGSVSTLKIQRTERGDSAVYLCASSSGLAGYNEQFFGPGTRLTVL.

The chain employs TRBV7-8 and TRBJ2-1, with 8 nucleotides matching TRBD2. The CDR3 is 17 residues long. Germline CDR1 SGHVS, CDR2 FQNEAQ. After removal of 5 bases from V and 7 bases from J, the junction contained 16 bases not matched to a gene. CDR3 sequence: CASSPTGGRLIVNEQFF. The CDR3 coding sequence is TGTGCCAGCAGCCCCACGGGCGGGAGGTTGATCGTGAATGAGCAGTTCTTC.

This chain joins TRBV5-4 and TRBJ2-1; a possible D gene is TRBD1 (6 bases). Per the germline V gene, CDR1 is SGHNT and CDR2 is YYREEE (reference sequence). The CDR3 consists of 13 residues. Trimming pared 4 bases from V and 6 bases from J, leaving 11 bases between. In nucleotides, the CDR3 is TGTGCCAGCAGCACAGGGACGGGCAATGAGCAGTTCTTC. Amino acid sequence: CASSTGTGNEQFF.

V is TRBV20-1 and J is TRBJ2-1; 12 bases fit TRBD2. CDR1 DFQATT and CDR2 SNEGSKA come from the germline V gene (reference sequence). Trimming removed 3 bases from V and 4 bases from J; junction bases left unmatched: 7. The CDR3 has 16 residues. The CDR3 nucleotides read TGCAGTGCTAGTGGCCTAGCGGGAGGGATGTACAATGAGCAGTTCTTC. Translated: CSASGLAGGMYNEQFF.

The chain employs TRBV19 and TRBJ1-5; D may be TRBD1 (5 bases). This CDR3 has 13 amino acids. Trimming pared 5 bases from V and 8 bases from J, leaving 13 bases between. Germline CDR1 LNHDA, CDR2 SQIVND (reference sequence). The CDR3 is CASSPLGGEPQHF. The CDR3 region has the DNA TGTGCCAGTAGTCCCCTCGGAGGGGAGCCCCAGCATTTT.

This sequence joins TRBV19 and TRBJ2-1, with D maybe TRBD2 (5 bases). The CDR3 totals 17 residues. Germline V gene data show CDR1 as LNHDA and CDR2 as SQIVND (reference sequence). Trimming pared 5 bases from V and 1 base from J, leaving 18 bases between. CDR3 protein: CASSRFGVFQSYNEQFF. The CDR3 DNA reads TGTGCCAGTAGTCGCTTCGGGGTCTTTCAGTCCTACAATGAGCAGTTCTTC.

There are a few counts of this clone. This chain uses TRBV20-1 with TRBJ1-2; D is unresolved. The CDR3 loop spans 10 amino acids. CDR1 and CDR2 from the germline V gene are DFQATT and SNEGSKA (reference sequence). V was cut by 7 bases and J by 3 bases, with 6 bases left in between. The CDR3, as DNA: TGCAGTGGGGGAGACTATGGCTACACCTTC. Its translation: CSGGDYGYTF.

The V call is TRBV5-5, the J call TRBJ2-7, with a tentative D call TRBD2 (6 bases). Germline loops: CDR1 SGHKS, CDR2 YYEKEE (reference sequence). V shed 4 bases and J shed 0 bases, with 11 bases lying between them. The CDR3 runs 14 residues. The CDR3 sequence is CASSLALSSYEQYF. DNA for the CDR3: TGTGCCAGCAGCCTAGCGCTAAGCTCCTACGAGCAGTACTTC.